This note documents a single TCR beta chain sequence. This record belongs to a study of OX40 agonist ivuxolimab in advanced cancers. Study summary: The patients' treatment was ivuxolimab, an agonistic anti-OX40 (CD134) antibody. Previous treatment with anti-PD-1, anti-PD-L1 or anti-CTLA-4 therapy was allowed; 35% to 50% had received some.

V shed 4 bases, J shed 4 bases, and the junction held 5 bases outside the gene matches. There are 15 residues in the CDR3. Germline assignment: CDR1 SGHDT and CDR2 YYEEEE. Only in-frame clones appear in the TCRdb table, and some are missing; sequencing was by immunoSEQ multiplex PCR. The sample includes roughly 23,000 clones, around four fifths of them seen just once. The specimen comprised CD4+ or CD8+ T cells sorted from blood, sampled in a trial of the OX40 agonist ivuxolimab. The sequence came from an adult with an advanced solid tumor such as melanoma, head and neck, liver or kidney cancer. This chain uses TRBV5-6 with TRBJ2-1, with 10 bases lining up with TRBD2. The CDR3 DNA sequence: TGTGCCAGCAGCCCGGTAGCGGGGGGATACAATGAGCAGTTCTTC. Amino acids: CASSPVAGGYNEQFF.